The clone carrying this TCR beta chain has more than one count but fewer than ten. Antigen unknown. Germline V gene sequence: CDR1 LGHDT, CDR2 YNNKEL (reference sequence). The junction had 3 bases not matched to a gene; V was cut back by 3 bases and J by 4 bases. The CDR3 contains 14 residues. The sample is drawn from a study of T cells in Graves' hyperthyroidism and ophthalmopathy. Study summary: It was at initial diagnosis, before any treatment, that peripheral blood was collected. Points from the study as a whole: In blood, most of the thyroid clonotypes expanded above 0.001 were also present.

Amplification of TCR beta CDR3 regions was performed using RNA transcripts as template. Using the HTBI primer set, a first-round RT-PCR was run on the TCR CDR3. TCRdb processed the multiplex PCR reads anew with MiXCR; each CDR3 protein has one entry. The sample consists of approximately 420,000 distinct CDR3 sequences, approximately 14% of them appearing once. This clonotype was sampled from a woman under 30 with Graves' hyperthyroidism. The V call is TRBV3-1, the J call TRBJ1-1; 9 positions agree with TRBD1. Material: blood. The CDR3 spells CASSHRQGGTEAFF. In nucleotides, the CDR3 is TGTGCCAGCAGCCACAGACAGGGGGGCACTGAAGCTTTCTTT.